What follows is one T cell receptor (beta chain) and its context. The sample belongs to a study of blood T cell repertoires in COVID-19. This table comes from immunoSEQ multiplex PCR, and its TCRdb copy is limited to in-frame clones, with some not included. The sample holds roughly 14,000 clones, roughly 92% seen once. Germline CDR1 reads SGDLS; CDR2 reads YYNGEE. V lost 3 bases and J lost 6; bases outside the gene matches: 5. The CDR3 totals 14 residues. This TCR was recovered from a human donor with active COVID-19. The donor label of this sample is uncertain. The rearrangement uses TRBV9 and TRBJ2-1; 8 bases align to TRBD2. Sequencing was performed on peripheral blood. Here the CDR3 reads CASSASRGGNEQFF. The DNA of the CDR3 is TGTGCCAGCAGCGCAAGTCGGGGGGGCAATGAGCAGTTCTTC.